This T cell receptor beta chain was sequenced during a study of T-cell reconstitution after alpha-beta-depleted transplantation in children. CDR1 and CDR2 from the germline V gene are SEHNR and FQNEAQ (reference sequence). The V and J ends lost 1 base and 2 bases respectively, with 11 bases between them. The CDR3 consists of 15 residues. Unique molecular identifiers were incorporated when the TCRbeta library was constructed. TCRdb used MiXCR to reprocess the PCR reads, holding one entry per CDR3 protein. Of around 300,000 distinct CDR3 sequences in the sample, 20% to 30% were seen once. The rearrangement joins TRBV7-9 to TRBJ2-5; D might be TRBD2 (5 bases). Here the sequenced sample was PBMCs, mostly from graft donor cells, taken 180 days after TCRalphabeta/CD19-depleted stem cell transplant. The receptor comes from a male patient under 18 who had a stem cell transplant for acute lymphoblastic leukemia, so the T cells may come from the graft donor. CDR3 sequence (DNA): TGTGCCAGCAGCTTAGATGGGAGCGTACAAGAGACCCAGTACTTC. Translating gives CASSLDGSVQETQYF.